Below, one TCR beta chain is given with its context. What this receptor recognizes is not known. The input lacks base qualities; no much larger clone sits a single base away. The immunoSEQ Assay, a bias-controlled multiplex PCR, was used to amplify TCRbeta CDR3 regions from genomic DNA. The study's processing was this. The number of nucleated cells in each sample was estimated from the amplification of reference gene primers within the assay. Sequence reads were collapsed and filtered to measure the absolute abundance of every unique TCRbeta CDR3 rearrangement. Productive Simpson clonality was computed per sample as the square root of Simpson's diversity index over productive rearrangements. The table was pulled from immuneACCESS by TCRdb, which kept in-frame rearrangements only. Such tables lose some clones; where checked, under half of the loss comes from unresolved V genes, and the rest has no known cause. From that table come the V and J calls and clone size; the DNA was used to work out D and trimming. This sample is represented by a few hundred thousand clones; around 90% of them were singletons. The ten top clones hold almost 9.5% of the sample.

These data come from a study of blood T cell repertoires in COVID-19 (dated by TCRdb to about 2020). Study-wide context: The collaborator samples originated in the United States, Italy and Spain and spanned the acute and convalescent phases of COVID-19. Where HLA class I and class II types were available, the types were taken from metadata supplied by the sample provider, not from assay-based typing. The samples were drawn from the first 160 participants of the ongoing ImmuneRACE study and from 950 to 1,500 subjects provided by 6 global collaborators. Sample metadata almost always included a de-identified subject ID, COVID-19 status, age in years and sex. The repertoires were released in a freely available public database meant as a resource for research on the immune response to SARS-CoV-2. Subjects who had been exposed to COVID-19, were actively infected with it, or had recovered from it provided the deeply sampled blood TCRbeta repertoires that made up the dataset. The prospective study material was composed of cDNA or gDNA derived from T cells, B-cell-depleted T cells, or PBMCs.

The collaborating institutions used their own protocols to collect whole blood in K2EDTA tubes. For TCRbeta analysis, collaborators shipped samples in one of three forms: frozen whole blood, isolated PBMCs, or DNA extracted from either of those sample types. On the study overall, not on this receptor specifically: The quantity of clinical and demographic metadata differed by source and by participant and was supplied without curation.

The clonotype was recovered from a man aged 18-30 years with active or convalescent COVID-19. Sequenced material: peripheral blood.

The nucleotides are TGTGCCAGCAGCGTAGACCAGGGCGGTGAAGCTTTCTTT. Its translation is CASSVDQGGEAFF. In this chain, TRBV9 is recombined with TRBJ1-1; the D segment could be TRBD1, given 5 matching bases. Deletion took 0 bases off V and 7 bases off J, with a span of 10 bases between the germline ends. Sequences SGDLS (CDR1) and YYNGEE (CDR2) are obtained from the germline V gene. From cysteine to phenylalanine, the CDR3 is 13 amino acids long. Only CDR3 DNA remains: 39 bases, in frame from the first base.